These 29 T cell receptor beta chains were sequenced from one sample in a study of T cell responses to AZD1222 COVID-19 vaccine. Produced via immunoSEQ multiplex PCR; TCRdb's table is partial and in-frame only. Counted here are about 140,000 clones, approximately 90% occurring once; the ten biggest clones make up about 1.8%. Sequenced material: peripheral blood, taken 28 days after the second AZD1222 dose. These receptors originate from an adult who received the AZD1222 COVID-19 vaccine.

The chain combines TRBV7-3 with TRBJ1-2; 9 nucleotides align to TRBD1. The CDR3 is 14 residues long. After removal of 6 bases from V and 7 bases from J, the junction contained 9 bases not matched to a gene. Looked up from germline, CDR1 is SGHTA and CDR2 is FQGTGA. The CDR3 loop reads CASSQQGASGGYTF. The CDR3 DNA follows: TGTGCCAGCAGTCAACAGGGGGCTAGTGGTGGCTACACCTTC.

The J gene is TRBJ1-1, the V gene TRBV12-3 or TRBV12-4; tentatively, D is TRBD1 (5 bases). V lost 3 bases to trimming and J lost 1 base, with 6 bases between them. The CDR3 is 13 residues long. CDR3 in DNA: TGTGCCAGCAGTTTGACAGCGAACACTGAAGCTTTCTTT. Translation gives CASSLTANTEAFF.

The chain has TRBV14 and TRBJ1-5, with TRBD1 as a possible D gene (5 bases). The CDR3 is 16 residues long. Germline CDR1 reads SGHDN; CDR2 reads FVKESK. Deletions cut 1 base from V and 0 bases from J, with 10 bases between. CDR3 DNA sequence: TGTGCCAGCAGCCAAGTGGGGGGTTTTAGCAATCAGCCCCAGCATTTT. Its protein is CASSQVGGFSNQPQHF.

V is TRBV27 and J is TRBJ1-1; 8 nucleotides line up with TRBD1. This CDR3 spans 15 amino acids. CDR1 and CDR2 from the germline V gene are MNHEY and SMNVEV (reference sequence). The trim removed 2 bases at V and 4 bases at J, leaving 6 bases unmatched. The CDR3 loop is CASSLLGQGATEAFF. CDR3 nucleotide sequence: TGTGCCAGCAGTTTACTAGGACAGGGAGCCACTGAAGCTTTCTTT.

The chain joins TRBV24-1 to TRBJ2-5; the D gene could be TRBD1 or TRBD2 (5 bases each). Trimming removed 7 bases at V and 3 bases at J, with 17 bases between. Germline V gives CDR1 KGHDR, CDR2 SFDVKD. There are 15 residues in the CDR3. CDR3 DNA sequence: TGTGCCACCAGGGGACCCTGGACGGAGGAAGAGACCCAGTACTTC. Translating it yields CATRGPWTEEETQYF.

This clone has only a few counts. The chain links TRBV11-2 to TRBJ2-7; D is unclear. Trimming took 1 base from V and 0 from J, leaving 13 bases between them. Germline V lookup: CDR1 SGHAT, CDR2 FQNNGV. The CDR3 consists of 16 residues. The chain's CDR3 is CASSLGLRIYSYEQYF. In nucleotides, the CDR3 is TGTGCCAGCAGCTTAGGATTACGGATCTACTCCTACGAGCAGTACTTC.

This chain uses TRBV18 with TRBJ2-7; 15 bases fit TRBD2. This CDR3 is 16 amino acids long. V was clipped by 1 base and J by 2 bases; unmatched bases: 0. Germline CDR1 is KGHSH and CDR2 is LQKENI. The CDR3 DNA sequence: TGTGCCAGCTCACCACGGACTAGCGGGAGGGCCTACGAGCAGTACTTC. It encodes CASSPRTSGRAYEQYF.

This clone was counted a single time. The chain joins TRBV5-1 to TRBJ1-6; D ambiguous. The germline gives CDR1 SGHRS, CDR2 YFSETQ. Trimming left V 4 bases short and J 9 bases short, with 17 bases between. This CDR3 is 15 amino acids long. For the CDR3, the DNA is TGCGCCAGCAGCCCCTCGGACTGGGCCTTTTCACCCCTCCACTTT. The encoded protein is CASSPSDWAFSPLHF.

This sequence joins TRBV7-2 and TRBJ2-7; the D call may be TRBD1 or TRBD2 (6 bases each). Trimming took 1 base from V and 6 from J, leaving 16 bases between them. The CDR3 length is 15 residues. Germline V CDR1 and CDR2: SGHTA, FQGNSA. CDR3 DNA: TGTGCCAGCAGCTTAGGTGGGGGGCCTAGGAGCGAGCAGTACTTC. Protein product: CASSLGGGPRSEQYF.

The chain is built from TRBV18 and TRBJ1-1, with 10 bases lining up with TRBD1. CDR3 length equals 15 residues. J was trimmed by 5 bases and V by 4 bases; bases with no gene match: 7. Germline-derived CDR1 and CDR2 are KGHSH and LQKENI. This chain's CDR3 is CASSLAGTGETEAFF. The CDR3 DNA sequence: TGTGCCAGCTCACTAGCCGGGACAGGGGAAACTGAAGCTTTCTTT. Using reference TRBV18 and TRBJ1-1 for the parts outside the CDR3, the full variable domain is NAGVMQNPRHLVRRRGQEARLRCSPMKGHSHVYWYRQLPEEGLKFMVYLQKENIIDESGMPKERFSAEFPKEGPSILRIQQVVRGDSAAYFCASSLAGTGETEAFFGQGTRLTVV.

The gene calls are TRBV27 and TRBJ1-5, with D perhaps matching TRBD1 (6 bases). Trimming left V 3 bases short and J 10 bases short, with 13 bases between. This CDR3 region has 13 residues. Germline loops: CDR1 MNHEY, CDR2 SMNVEV (reference sequence). CDR3 loop: CASSFTGFGPQHF. The CDR3 DNA is TGTGCCAGCAGTTTCACAGGGTTCGGCCCCCAGCATTTT.

J is TRBJ2-7 and V is TRBV5-6; no clear D. The V gene lost 3 bases and the J gene lost 7 bases, with 11 bases spanning the gap. In germline, CDR1 is SGHDT, CDR2 YYEEEE. The CDR3 contains 12 residues. CDR3 sequence reads: CASSSLRGEQYF. In DNA form, the CDR3 reads TGTGCCAGCAGCTCCTTGCGAGGAGAGCAGTACTTC.

CDR3 nucleotide sequence: TGTGCCAGCAGTTTTACCGGGGGCGCCCAGTATGGCTACACCTTC. Amino acid sequence: CASSFTGGAQYGYTF. The V gene is TRBV27, the J gene TRBJ1-2; maybe TRBD1 (6 bases). The germline V and J ends were trimmed by 3 bases and 5 bases, with 16 bases remaining between them. Per germline, CDR1 MNHEY and CDR2 SMNVEV (reference sequence). The CDR3 has 15 residues.

This clone showed up just once. This rearrangement joins TRBV5-5 to TRBJ1-1; D not resolved. Trimming cost V 0 bases and J 4 bases, with 1 base left between them. Germline lookup yields CDR1 SGHKS and CDR2 YYEKEE (reference sequence). The CDR3 sequence is 11 residues long. The CDR3 loop is CASSLVTEAFF. The DNA of the CDR3 is TGTGCCAGCAGCTTGGTCACTGAAGCTTTCTTT. The full variable domain, in which reference TRBV5-5 and TRBJ1-1 provide the parts outside the CDR3, is DAGVTQSPTHLIKTRGQQVTLRCSPISGHKSVSWYQQVLGQGPQFIFQYYEKEERGRGNFPDRFSARQFPNYSSELNVNALLLGDSALYLCASSLVTEAFFGQGTRLTVV.

The CDR3 sequence: CASSQKGGESPLHF. CDR3 in DNA: TGTGCCAGCAGTCAGAAAGGGGGTGAATCACCCCTCCACTTT. J is TRBJ1-6 and V is TRBV2, with a tentative D call TRBD1 (6 bases). The ends were cut back, 5 bases at V and 10 bases at J, with 15 bases in the middle. The CDR3 totals 14 residues. Germline lookup yields CDR1 SNHLY and CDR2 FYNNEI.

This clone was counted once. This chain uses TRBV20-1 with TRBJ1-2; D gene unclear. The V end was cut by 6 bases, the J end by 3 bases, with 5 bases between. The CDR3 is 10 residues long. Germline-derived CDR1 and CDR2 are DFQATT and SNEGSKA (reference sequence). CDR3 sequence: CSAFDYGYTF. In DNA, the CDR3 is TGCAGTGCCTTCGACTATGGCTACACCTTC.

The chain couples TRBV27 to TRBJ2-1, with 8 nucleotides matching TRBD2. Germline trimming cut 5 bases from V and 0 bases from J; bases unmatched to any gene: 9. This CDR3 has 17 residues. Germline CDR1 MNHEY, CDR2 SMNVEV (reference sequence). The CDR3 nucleotides are TGTGCCAGCAGTCGCTTGGGCGGGAGGACCTCCTACAATGAGCAGTTCTTC. Protein: CASSRLGGRTSYNEQFF.

Remarks on this clone: One end of the junction fails to match germline, which may point to a read error. The gene calls are TRBV7-9 and TRBJ2-3; 7 bases are shared with TRBD2. This CDR3 spans 13 amino acids. Germline V gene data show CDR1 as SEHNR and CDR2 as FQNEAQ (reference sequence). CDR3 sequence reads: CASSLTSRDTQYF. DNA of the CDR3: TGTGCCAGCAGCTTGACTAGCAGAGATACGCAGTATTTT.

This chain connects TRBV2 to TRBJ1-3, with 9 positions matching TRBD1. The trim removed 8 bases at V and 7 bases at J, leaving 9 bases unmatched. Germline V gene lookup returns CDR1 SNHLY and CDR2 FYNNEI. CDR3 length equals 14 residues. CDR3 nucleotides: TGTGCCAGCGCCCCGGGGACAGGGATTAACACCATATATTTT. This translates into CASAPGTGINTIYF.

The chain is built from TRBV29-1 and TRBJ1-4; TRBD1 is a possible D gene (6 bases). CDR3 length: 13 residues. CDR1 is SQVTM and CDR2 is ANQGSEA in the germline V gene. The V gene lost 4 bases and the J gene lost 8 bases, with 14 bases spanning the gap. The CDR3 DNA is TGCAGCGTTGGGTCAGGGGCTGGGGAAAAACTGTTTTTT. Amino acids: CSVGSGAGEKLFF.

V is TRBV5-1 and J is TRBJ2-2; D ambiguous. Trimming took off 7 bases at V and 0 bases at J, with 10 bases between the two ends. Per germline, CDR1 SGHRS and CDR2 YFSETQ. The CDR3 loop spans 14 amino acids. This CDR3 reads CASLGTSNTGELFF. The CDR3 DNA reads as TGCGCCAGCTTGGGTACCTCGAACACCGGGGAGCTGTTTTTT.

The rearrangement links TRBV11-2 to TRBJ2-3, with a weak D call TRBD2 (6 bases). V was pared by 7 bases and J by 3 bases, with 14 bases between. This CDR3 is built from 14 residues. Germline V CDR1 and CDR2: SGHAT, FQNNGV. The CDR3: CASTTTGGTDTQYF. The CDR3, as DNA: TGTGCCAGCACCACAACCGGGGGTACAGATACGCAGTATTTT.

The chain links TRBV11-2 to TRBJ2-1; tentatively, D is TRBD2 (5 bases). V shed 5 bases and J shed 3 bases, with 17 bases lying between them. The CDR3 covers 16 residues. The V gene's germline CDR1 is SGHAT and CDR2 FQNNGV. The CDR3 is CASSATSPLGYNEQFF. The CDR3 coding sequence is TGTGCCAGCAGCGCCACTAGTCCTCTCGGCTACAATGAGCAGTTCTTC.

The genes are TRBV6-1 and TRBJ2-7, with D possibly called TRBD1 or TRBD2 (5 bases each). Germline loops: CDR1 MNHNS, CDR2 SASEGT. V lost 3 bases and J lost 7, with 22 bases in between. The CDR3 is 16 amino acids. CDR3 residues: CASSDRAAGRGWEQYF. The CDR3 DNA is TGTGCCAGCAGTGACAGGGCCGCGGGCCGAGGATGGGAGCAGTACTTC.

The V call is TRBV3-1 (or the pseudogene TRBV3-2), the J call TRBJ2-5; D may be TRBD2 (6 bases). V was cut by 0 bases and J by 2 bases, with 16 bases left in between. The length of the CDR3 is 17 residues. Germline assignment: CDR1 LGHDT and CDR2 YNNKEL (reference sequence). The CDR3, as DNA: TGTGCCAGCAGCCAAGATCTTGGGACGGGGGAGCAAGAGACCCAGTACTTC. The encoded protein is CASSQDLGTGEQETQYF.

The chain is built from TRBV6-2 or TRBV6-3 and TRBJ1-5; D gene unclear. The germline V gene has CDR1 MNHEY and CDR2 SVGEGT. Trimming took 0 bases from V and 0 from J, leaving 9 bases between them. The CDR3 is 16 amino acids. CDR3 coding DNA: TGTGCCAGCAGTTACTCGAACATCCCTAGCAATCAGCCCCAGCATTTT. Its translation: CASSYSNIPSNQPQHF.

This clone has more than one count but fewer than ten. The rearrangement uses TRBV6-5 and TRBJ1-2, with a tentative D call TRBD1 (6 bases). From germline, CDR1 is MNHEY and CDR2 SVGAGI. Trimming cost V 8 bases and J 4 bases, with 17 bases left between them. This CDR3 is 14 amino acids long. CDR3 nucleotide sequence: TGTGCCAGCCACGGAACGACAGGCGTCTATGGCTACACCTTC. Translated: CASHGTTGVYGYTF.

On this clone: Within the sample, other DNA sequences also encode this same CDR3. This sequence joins TRBV5-1 and TRBJ2-1; 10 bases fit TRBD2. CDR3 size: 16 residues. After removal of 0 bases from V and 2 bases from J, the junction contained 2 bases not matched to a gene. Germline CDR1 and CDR2: SGHRS and YFSETQ. The CDR3 DNA reads as TGCGCCAGCAGCTTGGGGCTAGCGGGGGCCTACAATGAGCAGTTCTTC. Amino acids: CASSLGLAGAYNEQFF.

The V and J genes are TRBV9 and TRBJ1-4; 7 positions agree with TRBD1. V shed 0 bases, J shed 7 bases, and the junction held 3 bases outside the gene matches. Germline V gene sequence: CDR1 SGDLS, CDR2 YYNGEE. The CDR3 covers 14 residues. The CDR3 DNA sequence: TGTGCCAGCAGCGTAGACAGGGGTTTTGAAAAACTGTTTTTT. Protein product: CASSVDRGFEKLFF.